This T cell receptor (beta chain) was documented in a study of cytomegalovirus exposure and HLA in healthy donors. Overall study: It was reported in a later analysis that the 120 or so validation repertoires used the same platform as the 550 to 850 first-cohort repertoires.

Study-wide points: The classifier reportedly diagnosed cytomegalovirus status with high specificity and sensitivity. In vitro experiments confirmed that a few CMV-associated chains were specific for CMV antigens. Some TCR beta chains (about 180 of them) were listed as cytomegalovirus-associated.

Generated by immunoSEQ multiplex PCR, the TCRdb table keeps only in-frame clones and is missing some. Found here are some 190,000 clones, about 83% of them singletons; the top ten hold about 1.6%. Germline V lookup: CDR1 KGHSH, CDR2 LQKENI. The CDR3 sequence is 12 residues long. V was pared by 8 bases and J by 7 bases, with 14 bases between. A remark on this clone: Its specificity is not known.

This receptor was taken from a woman aged 18-30 years in good health and CMV-seronegative. The genes are TRBV18 and TRBJ1-1, with a possible D match to TRBD1 (5 bases). Input material: PBMCs. The CDR3: CASQAQGGEAFF. CDR3 bases: TGTGCCAGCCAAGCTCAGGGAGGTGAAGCTTTCTTT.